The sequence of this T cell receptor (beta chain) was determined in a study of blood T cells in healthy people across ages. A J-beta primer mix and a sample-barcoded 5' primer were used in a second PCR of about 6 to 12 cycles. TCRdb reanalysed the 5' RACE reads using MiXCR and keeps one entry per CDR3 protein. The table has about 1 million distinct CDR3 sequences, under 30% seen once. The CDR3 extends over 15 amino acids. Germline V gene data show CDR1 as SGDLS and CDR2 as YYNGEE. V was clipped by 6 bases and J by 3 bases, with 18 bases between them. General study findings and limits: Not knowing donor CMV status may have confounded expanded clonotype changes.

Worth noting for this clonotype: Its specificity is unknown.

The same sample was also used in a study of T cells of mothers and their children. This second report adds: Both sample barcodes and 2-4 random nucleotides came from the M1S primer of the second PCR.

V gene TRBV9 combines with J gene TRBJ1-2; no reliable D call. The clonotype comes from a girl aged 2-15 years in good health. Material: blood. CDR3 in amino acids: CASTTLSPQDYGYTF. Here the CDR3 DNA reads TGTGCCAGCACCACATTAAGCCCCCAGGACTATGGCTACACCTTC. Full variable domain (remainder filled in from reference TRBV9 and TRBJ1-2): DSGVTQTPKHLITATGQRVTLRCSPRSGDLSVYWYQQSLDQGLQFLIQYYNGEERAKGNILERFSAQQFPDLHSELNLSSLELGDSALYFCASTTLSPQDYGYTFGSGTRLTVV.